The 11 T cell receptor beta chains below come from one sample, sequenced in a study of T cells in Graves' hyperthyroidism and ophthalmopathy. Template material for amplifying TCR beta CDR3 regions consisted of RNA transcripts. The primer set for the first-round RT-PCR of the TCR CDR3 was HTBI. TCRdb itself ran the multiplex PCR reads through MiXCR, one entry per CDR3 protein. The sample carries 450,000 to 600,000 distinct CDR3 sequences, 14% recorded once. Sequencing input: blood. Every receptor here comes from a woman between 40 and 50 years old with Graves' hyperthyroidism.

In its sample, this clonotype was seen many times. The chain combines TRBV2 with TRBJ1-1; D unclear. Germline V gives CDR1 SNHLY, CDR2 FYNNEI. The V and J ends lost 5 bases and 4 bases respectively, with 14 bases between them. This CDR3 spans 14 amino acids. The CDR3 nucleotides are TGTGCCAGCAGTAAAGGACCGACCGGCACTGAAGCTTTCTTT. Protein sequence: CASSKGPTGTEAFF.

The CDR3, as DNA: TGTGCCAGCAGTTCGGGACTTCTCCCCTACGAGCAGTACTTC. It yields the protein CASSSGLLPYEQYF. This chain connects TRBV28 to TRBJ2-7, with D tentatively TRBD2 (6 bases). This CDR3 spans 14 amino acids. Trimming removed 4 bases at V and 2 bases at J, with 12 bases between. CDR1 and CDR2 (germline): MDHEN, SYDVKM.

V is TRBV4-1 and J is TRBJ2-2; D is unresolved. The CDR3 runs 13 residues. Between the trimmed V and J ends, which lost 1 base and 6 bases, there was a span of 6 bases. Per the germline V gene, CDR1 is MGHRA and CDR2 is YSYEKL. Here the CDR3 reads CASSQAFPGELFF. CDR3 nucleotide sequence: TGCGCCAGCAGCCAAGCCTTTCCCGGGGAGCTGTTTTTT.

This clonotype was seen ten or more times. The genes are TRBV30 and TRBJ2-7; TRBD1 might be the D (6 bases). This CDR3 is built from 14 residues. The germline V gene has CDR1 GTSNPN and CDR2 SVGIG (reference sequence). Trimming shortened V by 2 bases and J by 6 bases, and 17 bases separated the two germline ends. CDR3 region: CAWSLTGTAGEQYF. CDR3 nucleotides: TGTGCCTGGAGTCTGACAGGAACGGCGGGCGAGCAGTACTTC.

The chain recombines TRBV5-1 with TRBJ2-1; 8 bases are shared with TRBD2. The V gene end was trimmed by 0 bases and the J gene end by 6 bases; junction bases not matched to a gene: 5. Germline V CDR1 and CDR2: SGHRS, YFSETQ. The CDR3 is 15 amino acids. The CDR3 spells CASSLGLAPLNEQFF. The CDR3 region has the DNA TGCGCCAGCAGCTTGGGACTAGCGCCTCTCAATGAGCAGTTCTTC.

This clonotype has ten or more counts. The rearrangement links TRBV20-1 to TRBJ2-7; D unclear. CDR3 length: 12 residues. CDR1 and CDR2 (germline): DFQATT, SNEGSKA (reference sequence). Trimming took 2 bases from V and 1 from J, leaving 6 bases between them. The CDR3 here is CSARSPSYEQYF. DNA for the CDR3: TGCAGTGCTAGATCACCGTCCTACGAGCAGTACTTC.

This clonotype was observed at least ten times. This rearrangement joins TRBV27 to TRBJ1-1, with D unclear. V was cut by 4 bases and J by 0 bases, with 9 bases left in between. The CDR3 covers 14 residues. Per the germline V gene, CDR1 is MNHEY and CDR2 is SMNVEV (reference sequence). The chain's CDR3 is CASSSAQMNTEAFF. In DNA form, the CDR3 reads TGTGCCAGCAGTTCAGCACAAATGAACACTGAAGCTTTCTTT.

This sequence joins TRBV6-1 and TRBJ2-3; D is unclear. Germline lookup yields CDR1 MNHNS and CDR2 SASEGT. With 6 bases removed from V and 1 base from J, the gap between germline ends came to 17 bases. This CDR3 comprises 16 residues. Here the CDR3 reads CASSPFPSLRTDTQYF. The CDR3 coding sequence is TGTGCCAGCAGCCCCTTTCCGAGCCTACGCACAGATACGCAGTATTTT.

This clonotype was recorded many times. V gene TRBV29-1 combines with J gene TRBJ1-3; D perhaps matches TRBD1 (5 bases). CDR1 is SQVTM and CDR2 is ANQGSEA in the germline V gene. V dropped 3 bases and J dropped 5 bases, with 14 bases sitting between them. This CDR3 has 14 amino acids. CDR3 nucleotide sequence: TGCAGCGTTGACCCTGGGGGAAATAGAAACACCATATATTTT. Its translation is CSVDPGGNRNTIYF.

This chain connects TRBV7-9 to TRBJ2-2; the D gene is possibly TRBD2 (5 bases). Germline assignment: CDR1 SEHNR and CDR2 FQNEAQ (reference sequence). CDR3 length equals 15 residues. The V and J ends lost 2 bases and 5 bases respectively, with 12 bases between them. CDR3 DNA sequence: TGTGCCAGCAGCTTATCAGCCCCGGGGACCGGGGAGCTGTTTTTT. This codes for CASSLSAPGTGELFF.

The gene calls are TRBV7-2 and TRBJ2-7, with 8 bases that match TRBD2. Germline CDR1 and CDR2: SGHTA and FQGNSA. The CDR3 covers 14 residues. Trimming at V came to 7 bases and at J to 3 bases, leaving 8 bases not matched to a gene. The CDR3 sequence: CASNRELAGYEQYF. CDR3 in DNA: TGTGCCAGCAACCGGGAGCTAGCGGGCTACGAGCAGTACTTC. The full variable domain, its missing parts supplied by reference TRBV7-2 and TRBJ2-7, is GAGVSQSPSNKVTEKGKDVELRCDPISGHTALYWYRQSLGQGLEFLIYFQGNSAPDKSGLPSDRFSAERTGGSVSTLTIQRTQQEDSAVYLCASNRELAGYEQYFGPGTRLTVT.